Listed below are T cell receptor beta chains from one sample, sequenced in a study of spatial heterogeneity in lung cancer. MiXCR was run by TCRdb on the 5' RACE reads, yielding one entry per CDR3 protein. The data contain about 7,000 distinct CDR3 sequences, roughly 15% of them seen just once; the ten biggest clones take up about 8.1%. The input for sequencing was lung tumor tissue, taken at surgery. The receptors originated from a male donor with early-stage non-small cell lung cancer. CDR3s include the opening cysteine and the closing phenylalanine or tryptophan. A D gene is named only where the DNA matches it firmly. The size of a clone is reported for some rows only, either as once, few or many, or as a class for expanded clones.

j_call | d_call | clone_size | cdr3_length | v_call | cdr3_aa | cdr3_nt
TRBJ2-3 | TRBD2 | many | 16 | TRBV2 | CASSPASGGIPSPQYF | TGTGCCAGCAGTCCAGCTAGCGGGGGGATTCCCTCGCCGCAGTATTTT
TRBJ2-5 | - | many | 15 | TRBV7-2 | CASSKWTLSGETQYF | TGTGCCAGCAGCAAATGGACTTTGAGTGGAGAGACCCAGTACTTC
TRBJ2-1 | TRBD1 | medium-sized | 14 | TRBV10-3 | CAISEGTGGNEQFF | TGTGCCATCAGTGAAGGGACAGGGGGAAATGAGCAGTTCTTC
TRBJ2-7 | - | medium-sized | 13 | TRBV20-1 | CSATPTKWHEQYF | TGCAGTGCGACCCCAACGAAGTGGCACGAGCAGTACTTC
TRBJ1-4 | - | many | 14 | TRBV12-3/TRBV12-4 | CASSGTPTNEKLFF | TGTGCCAGCAGTGGGACACCAACTAATGAAAAACTGTTTTTT
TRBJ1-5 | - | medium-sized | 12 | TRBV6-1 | CASRDSYQPQHF | TGTGCCAGCAGAGACAGCTATCAGCCCCAGCATTTT
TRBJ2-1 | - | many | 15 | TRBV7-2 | CASSTAGTNYNEQFF | TGTGCCAGCAGTACCGCCGGGACGAACTACAATGAGCAGTTCTTC
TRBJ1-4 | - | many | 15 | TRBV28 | CASSRSDSPNEKLFF | TGTGCCAGCAGCCGATCGGACTCACCTAATGAAAAACTGTTTTTT
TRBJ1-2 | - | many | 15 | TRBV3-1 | CASSHGTHTNYGYTF | TGTGCCAGCAGCCACGGGACGCACACTAACTATGGCTACACCTTC
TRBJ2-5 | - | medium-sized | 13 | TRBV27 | CASSPGPAGTQYF | TGTGCCAGCTCCCCAGGTCCAGCGGGGACCCAGTACTTC
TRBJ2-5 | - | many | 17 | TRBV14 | CASSLGLSRLYQETQYF | TGTGCCAGCAGCCTAGGCTTATCCAGACTGTACCAAGAGACCCAGTACTTC
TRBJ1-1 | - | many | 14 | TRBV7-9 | CASSSKTGNTEAFF | TGTGCCAGCAGCTCAAAAACAGGGAACACTGAAGCTTTCTTT
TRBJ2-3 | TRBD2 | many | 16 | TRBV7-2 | CASSLVAGKVIDTQYF | TGTGCCAGCAGCTTGGTAGCGGGGAAGGTCATAGATACGCAGTATTTT
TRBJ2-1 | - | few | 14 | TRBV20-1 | CSAPRYSGPNEQFF | TGCAGTGCTCCGAGGTACTCCGGCCCCAATGAGCAGTTCTTC
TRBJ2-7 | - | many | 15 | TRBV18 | CASSPQGDPSYEQYF | TGTGCCAGCTCACCACAGGGGGATCCCTCCTACGAGCAGTACTTC
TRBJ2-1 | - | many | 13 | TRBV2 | CASKDPGGNEQFF | TGTGCCAGCAAGGACCCTGGCGGCAATGAGCAGTTCTTC
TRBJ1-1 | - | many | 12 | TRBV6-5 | CASTHSGGEAFF | TGTGCCAGCACCCATAGCGGGGGAGAAGCTTTCTTT
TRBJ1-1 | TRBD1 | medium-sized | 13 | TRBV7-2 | CASSRGQGGEAFF | TGTGCCAGCAGCCGAGGACAGGGTGGTGAAGCTTTCTTT
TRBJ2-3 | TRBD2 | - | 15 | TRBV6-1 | CASSEEGGSADTQYF | TGTGCCAGCAGTGAAGAGGGCGGGAGCGCAGATACGCAGTATTTT
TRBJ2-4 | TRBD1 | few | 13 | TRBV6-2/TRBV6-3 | CASSSNDRDIQYF | TGTGCCAGCAGTTCCAACGACAGGGACATTCAGTACTTC
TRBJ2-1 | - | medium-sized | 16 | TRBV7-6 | CASSRGLGDPYNEQFF | TGTGCCAGCAGCCGGGGACTGGGGGACCCCTACAATGAGCAGTTCTTC
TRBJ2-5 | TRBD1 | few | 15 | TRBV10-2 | CASRAGTGWQETQYF | TGCGCCAGCAGGGCCGGGACAGGGTGGCAAGAGACCCAGTACTTC
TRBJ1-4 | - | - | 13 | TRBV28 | CASSFRELEKLFF | TGTGCCAGCAGTTTTAGGGAACTCGAAAAACTGTTTTTT
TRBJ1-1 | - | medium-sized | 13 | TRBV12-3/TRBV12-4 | CASKDRLNTEAFF | TGTGCCAGCAAAGACAGGCTGAACACTGAAGCTTTCTTT
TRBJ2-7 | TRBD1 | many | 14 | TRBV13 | CASSLGQEAYEQYF | TGTGCCAGCAGCCTTGGACAGGAGGCCTACGAGCAGTACTTC
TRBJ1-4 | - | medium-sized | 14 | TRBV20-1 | CSAHWPGTNEKLFF | TGCAGTGCCCACTGGCCGGGAACTAATGAAAAACTGTTTTTT
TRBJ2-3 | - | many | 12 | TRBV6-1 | CASKQTTDTQYF | TGTGCCAGCAAACAGACTACAGATACGCAGTATTTT
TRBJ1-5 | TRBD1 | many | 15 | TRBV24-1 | CATSAGQGTDQPQHF | TGTGCCACCAGTGCCGGACAGGGTACGGATCAGCCCCAGCATTTT
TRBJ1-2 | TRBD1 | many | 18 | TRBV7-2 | CASSWGPGQGGSNYGYTF | TGTGCCAGCAGCTGGGGGCCGGGACAGGGAGGCTCCAACTATGGCTACACCTTC
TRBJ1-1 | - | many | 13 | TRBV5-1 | CASSQQVNTEAFF | TGCGCCAGCAGCCAACAGGTTAACACTGAAGCTTTCTTT
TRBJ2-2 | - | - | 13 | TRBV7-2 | CASSRTLTGELFF | TGTGCCAGCAGCCGGACACTCACCGGGGAGCTGTTTTTT
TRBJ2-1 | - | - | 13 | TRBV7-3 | CASSLQGYNEQFF | TGTGCCAGCAGCTTACAGGGATACAATGAGCAGTTCTTC
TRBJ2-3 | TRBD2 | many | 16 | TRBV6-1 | CASSEPTAGATDTQYF | TGTGCCAGCAGTGAACCGACAGCGGGGGCGACAGATACGCAGTATTTT
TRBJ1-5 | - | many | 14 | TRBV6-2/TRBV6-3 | CASRPDLANQPQHF | TGTGCCAGCAGGCCGGACCTAGCCAATCAGCCCCAGCATTTT
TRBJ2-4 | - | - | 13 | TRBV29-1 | CSVRTGGLGIQYF | TGCAGCGTTCGGACGGGGGGCCTTGGCATTCAGTACTTC
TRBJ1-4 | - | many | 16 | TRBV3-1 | CASSQGIQVFNEKLFF | TGTGCCAGCAGCCAGGGAATCCAAGTATTTAATGAAAAACTGTTTTTT
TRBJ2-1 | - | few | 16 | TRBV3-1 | CASSPLTSSSYNEQFF | TGTGCCAGCAGCCCGCTCACCTCCAGCTCCTACAATGAGCAGTTCTTC
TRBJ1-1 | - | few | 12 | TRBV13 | CASSFGQLEAFF | TGTGCCAGCAGCTTCGGACAGCTGGAAGCTTTCTTT
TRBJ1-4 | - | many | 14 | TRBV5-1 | CASSLGQVNEKLFF | TGCGCCAGCAGCTTGGGACAAGTAAATGAAAAACTGTTTTTT
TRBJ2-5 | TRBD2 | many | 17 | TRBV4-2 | CASSQRLAGNFQETQYF | TGTGCCAGCAGCCAGAGACTAGCGGGAAATTTTCAAGAGACCCAGTACTTC
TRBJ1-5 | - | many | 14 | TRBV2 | CASSGQGTNQPQHF | TGTGCCAGCAGTGGGCAGGGGACCAATCAGCCCCAGCATTTT
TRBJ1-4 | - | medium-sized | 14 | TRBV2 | CASRPNNQGEKLFF | TGTGCCAGCAGACCAAACAACCAAGGTGAAAAACTGTTTTTT